The sequence of this T cell receptor beta chain was determined in a study of tumor-infiltrating lymphocytes in oesophageal squamous cell carcinoma. This clonotype was recorded at least ten times. CDR1 SGHTA and CDR2 FQGTGA come from the germline V gene. The CDR3 totals 14 residues. With 2 bases removed from V and 7 bases from J, the gap between germline ends came to 15 bases. TCRdb reanalysed the PCR reads using MiXCR and keeps one entry per CDR3 protein. Of 10,000 to 15,000 distinct CDR3 sequences in the sample, roughly 54% were seen once. Sequenced input: esophageal tumor tissue. The genes are TRBV7-3 and TRBJ2-7; possibly TRBD1 for D (5 bases). The clonotype was recovered from a female donor with esophageal squamous cell carcinoma. For the CDR3, the DNA is TGTGCCAGCAGCTTACGAAGGGGATACAATGAGCAGTACTTC. Translating it yields CASSLRRGYNEQYF.